Listed below are T cell receptor beta chains from one sample, sequenced in a study of cytomegalovirus exposure and HLA in healthy donors. Libraries were prepared by immunoSEQ multiplex PCR; TCRdb keeps only in-frame clonotypes and omits some of them. The table has about 120,000 clones, around 88% seen once; the top ten hold about 5.3%. The specimen sequenced was PBMCs. The receptor set was obtained from a man aged 18 to 30 in good health and CMV-seronegative. Both conserved end residues are part of each CDR3. Each record gives: J gene, D gene, clone size, V gene, CDR3 DNA, CDR3 protein. The D gene is left open where the match is weak. Clone sizes are given selectively: once, few, many, or a class where the clone is expanded.

TRBJ1-2,-,once,TRBV19,TGTGCCAGTAATACCGGGACTGCAAGCTACACCTTC,CASNTGTASYTF
TRBJ1-1,TRBD1,-,TRBV6-4,TGTGCCAGCAGTGAGGGCAGGGGGCGAGGTGAAGCTTTCTTT,CASSEGRGRGEAFF
TRBJ2-3,-,-,TRBV27,TGTGCCAGCACCTCGAAAGGCGGTAAGGATACGCAGTATTTT,CASTSKGGKDTQYF
TRBJ1-4,TRBD1,-,TRBV4-1,TGCGCCAGCAGATTAGTGGGACAGGGGGCATCGTTTGAAAAACTGTTTTTT,CASRLVGQGASFEKLFF
TRBJ1-3,-,once,TRBV9,TGTGCCAGCAGCGTAGGAGGTACTGGAAACACCATATATTTT,CASSVGGTGNTIYF
TRBJ2-7,TRBD1,-,TRBV30,TGTGCCTGGAGTTCCGGGACAGGGACCGGCGAGCAGTACTTC,CAWSSGTGTGEQYF
TRBJ1-1,TRBD1,-,TRBV7-2,TGTGCCAGCAGCAACCCACAGGGGGCGAGGAACACTGAAGCTTTCTTT,CASSNPQGARNTEAFF
TRBJ1-2,-,few,TRBV2,TGTGCCAGCAGTCCAGGGATCGGCTACACCTTC,CASSPGIGYTF
TRBJ1-2,-,few,TRBV9,TGTGCCAGCAGCGTAAGGGGAAGTGGCTACACCTTC,CASSVRGSGYTF
TRBJ1-3,TRBD1,-,TRBV4-1,TGCGCCAGCAGCCACAACCGGGGGCAGGGGGCGATTGGAAACACCATATATTTT,CASSHNRGQGAIGNTIYF
TRBJ1-2,-,-,TRBV6-5,TGTGCCAGCAGTACGCTAACTACAGGGCCTGACACCTTC,CASSTLTTGPDTF
TRBJ2-1,TRBD1,-,TRBV30,TGTGCCTGGGCCAGGGGGTACAATGAGCAGTTCTTC,CAWARGYNEQFF
TRBJ1-5,-,-,TRBV18,TGTGCCAGCTCAGCCAGGGGTGGGGATCAGCCCCAGCATTTT,CASSARGGDQPQHF
TRBJ2-3,TRBD1,-,TRBV19,TGTGCCAGTACTTTGGGACAGGGACGCACAGATACGCAGTATTTT,CASTLGQGRTDTQYF
TRBJ1-4,-,once,TRBV9,TGTGCCAGCAGCGTACGGCAGGGCACTAATGAAAAACTGTTTTTT,CASSVRQGTNEKLFF
TRBJ1-1,TRBD1,-,TRBV29-1,TGCAGCGTTGGACCGGGACAGGGCCGCGCTGAAGCTTTCTTT,CSVGPGQGRAEAFF
TRBJ1-5,-,-,TRBV4-1,TGCGCCAGCAGCCGGGAGGGGAATCAGCCCCAGCATTTT,CASSREGNQPQHF
TRBJ1-1,-,once,TRBV5-1,TGCGCCAGCAGCTTGGGAGGGAGGCCGAACACTGAAGCTTTCTTT,CASSLGGRPNTEAFF
TRBJ2-7,-,few,TRBV5-1,TGCGCCAGCAGCTCTAGCTCCTACGAGCAGTACTTC,CASSSSSYEQYF
TRBJ1-2,-,-,TRBV15,TGTGCCACCAGCAGAGAGGCTTATGGCTACACCTTC,CATSREAYGYTF
TRBJ2-7,-,few,TRBV19,TGTGCCAGTAGCCAAAACCGGCAGGTGCGCTACGAGCAGTACTTC,CASSQNRQVRYEQYF
TRBJ2-7,-,-,TRBV20-1,TGCAGTGCGCCACAGGGCTACGAGCAGTACTTC,CSAPQGYEQYF
TRBJ2-3,-,-,TRBV30,TGTGCCTGGAGGGCCCCGGGGGATACGCAGTATTTT,CAWRAPGDTQYF
TRBJ1-2,-,-,TRBV25-1,TGTGCCAGCAGTGAAGGTGGCTGGGCCTATGGCTACACCTTC,CASSEGGWAYGYTF